This T cell receptor (beta chain) was sequenced during a study of cytomegalovirus exposure and HLA in healthy donors. The study, taken as a whole, reports: At a 0.05 false discovery rate, a later analysis found about 17,000 TCR beta sequences to be associated with HLA alleles. Earlier findings revealed that most TCR beta V segments proved productive either about 87% or about 30% of the time. Presence/absence analyses rested on an assumption that sequencing depth was roughly uniform across donors.

Comment on this clone: Its antigen is unknown.

PCR was performed using 60 Vbeta and 13 Jbeta primers. Method: immunoSEQ multiplex PCR; TCRdb's copy keeps in-frame clones and lacks some. Here the sample spans about 110,000 clones, approximately 79% being singletons. Per the germline V gene, CDR1 is SQVTM and CDR2 is ANQGSEA. This CDR3 comprises 13 residues. Trimming removed 4 bases from V and 4 bases from J, with 11 bases in between. The origin of this receptor is a man in his sixties in good health and CMV-seronegative. The rearrangement links TRBV29-1 to TRBJ1-3; weak D call: TRBD1 (6 bases). The sequenced sample consisted of PBMCs. As DNA, the CDR3 is TGCAGCGTTGGGGGGCAGGCAGGAAACACCATATATTTT. Protein sequence: CSVGGQAGNTIYF.